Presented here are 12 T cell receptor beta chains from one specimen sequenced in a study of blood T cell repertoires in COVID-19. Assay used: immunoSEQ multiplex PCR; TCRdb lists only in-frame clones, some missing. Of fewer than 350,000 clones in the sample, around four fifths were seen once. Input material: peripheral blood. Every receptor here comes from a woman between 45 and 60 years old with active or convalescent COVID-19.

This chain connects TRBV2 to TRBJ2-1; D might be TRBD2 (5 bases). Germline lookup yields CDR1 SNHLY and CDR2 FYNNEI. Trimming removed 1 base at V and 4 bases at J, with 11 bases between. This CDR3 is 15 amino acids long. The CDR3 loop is CASSEGLAVYNEQFF. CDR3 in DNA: TGTGCCAGCAGTGAAGGGCTAGCAGTTTACAATGAGCAGTTCTTC.

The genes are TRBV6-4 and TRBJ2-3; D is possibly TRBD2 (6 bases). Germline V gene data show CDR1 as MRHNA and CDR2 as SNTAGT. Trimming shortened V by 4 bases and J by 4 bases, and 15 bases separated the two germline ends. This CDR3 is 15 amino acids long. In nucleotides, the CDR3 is TGTGCCAGCAGTGGCCAGGGTTCTAGCGCAGATACGCAGTATTTT. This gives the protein CASSGQGSSADTQYF.

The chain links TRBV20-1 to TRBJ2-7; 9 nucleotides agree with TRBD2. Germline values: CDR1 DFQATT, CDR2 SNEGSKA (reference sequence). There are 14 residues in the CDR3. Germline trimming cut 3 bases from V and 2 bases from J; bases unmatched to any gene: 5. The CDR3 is CSASDSGGPYEQYF. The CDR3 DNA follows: TGCAGTGCTAGTGATAGCGGGGGCCCCTACGAGCAGTACTTC.

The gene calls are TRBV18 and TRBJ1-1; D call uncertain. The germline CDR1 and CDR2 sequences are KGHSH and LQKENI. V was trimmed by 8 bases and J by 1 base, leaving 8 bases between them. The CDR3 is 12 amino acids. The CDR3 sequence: CASHPGNTEAFF. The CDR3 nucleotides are TGTGCCAGCCACCCGGGGAACACTGAAGCTTTCTTT.

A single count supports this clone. CDR3 sequence reads: CSVRTGESEAFF. The CDR3 DNA reads TGCAGCGTTCGTACGGGAGAATCTGAAGCTTTCTTT. V usage is TRBV29-1 and J usage is TRBJ1-1; no clear D gene. From germline, CDR1 is SQVTM and CDR2 ANQGSEA. Trimming removed 5 bases from V and 6 bases from J, with 13 bases in between. CDR3 length equals 12 residues. The full variable domain, with the rest looked up from reference TRBV29-1 and TRBJ1-1, is SAVISQKPSRDICQRGTSLTIQCQVDSQVTMMFWYRQQPGQSLTLIATANQGSEATYESGFVIDKFPISRPNLTFSTLTVSNMSPEDSSIYLCSVRTGESEAFFGQGTRLTVV.

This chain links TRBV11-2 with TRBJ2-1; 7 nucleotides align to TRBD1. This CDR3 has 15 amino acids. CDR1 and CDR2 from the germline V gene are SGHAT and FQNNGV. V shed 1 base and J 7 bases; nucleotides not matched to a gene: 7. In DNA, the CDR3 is TGTGCCAGCAGCTTAGCCACCCTACAGGGGAATGAGCAGTTCTTC. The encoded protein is CASSLATLQGNEQFF.

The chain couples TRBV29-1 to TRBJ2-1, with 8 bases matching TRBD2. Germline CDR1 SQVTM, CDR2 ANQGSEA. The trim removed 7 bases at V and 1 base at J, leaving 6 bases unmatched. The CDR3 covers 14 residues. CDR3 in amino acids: CSGGLAGSYNEQFF. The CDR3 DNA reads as TGCAGCGGGGGGTTAGCGGGGTCCTACAATGAGCAGTTCTTC.

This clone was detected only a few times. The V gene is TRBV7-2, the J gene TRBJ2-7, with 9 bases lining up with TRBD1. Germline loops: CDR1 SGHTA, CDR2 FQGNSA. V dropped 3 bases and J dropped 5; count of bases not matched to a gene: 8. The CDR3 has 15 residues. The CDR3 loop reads CASSFSAGQGNEQYF. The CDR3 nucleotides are TGTGCCAGCAGCTTTAGCGCTGGACAGGGGAACGAGCAGTACTTC.

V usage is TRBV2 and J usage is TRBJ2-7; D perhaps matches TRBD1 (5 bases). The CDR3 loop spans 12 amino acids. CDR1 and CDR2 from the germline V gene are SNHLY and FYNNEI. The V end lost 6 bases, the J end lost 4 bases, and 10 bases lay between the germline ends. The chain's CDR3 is CASRTDSYEQYF. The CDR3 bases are TGTGCCAGCAGAACCGACAGTTACGAGCAGTACTTC. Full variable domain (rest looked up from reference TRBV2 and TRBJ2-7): EPEVTQTPSHQVTQMGQEVILRCVPISNHLYFYWYRQILGQKVEFLVSFYNNEISEKSEIFDDQFSVERPDGSNFTLKIRSTKLEDSAMYFCASRTDSYEQYFGPGTRLTVT.

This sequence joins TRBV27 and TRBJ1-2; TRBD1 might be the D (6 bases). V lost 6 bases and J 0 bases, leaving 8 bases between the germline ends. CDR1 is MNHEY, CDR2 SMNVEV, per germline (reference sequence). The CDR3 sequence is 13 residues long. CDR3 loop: CASRDSSNYGYTF. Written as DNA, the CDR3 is TGTGCCAGCAGGGACAGCTCTAACTATGGCTACACCTTC.

The CDR3 loop is CASSYGGGVNEQFF. The DNA for the CDR3 is TGTGCCAGCAGTTACGGTGGGGGGGTGAATGAGCAGTTCTTC. The rearrangement links TRBV6-2 or TRBV6-3 to TRBJ2-1, with TRBD2 identical over 7 bases. V lost 2 bases to trimming and J lost 7 bases; unmatched junction nucleotides: 5. The CDR3 is made up of 14 amino acids. Germline V gene data show CDR1 as MNHEY and CDR2 as SVGEGT.

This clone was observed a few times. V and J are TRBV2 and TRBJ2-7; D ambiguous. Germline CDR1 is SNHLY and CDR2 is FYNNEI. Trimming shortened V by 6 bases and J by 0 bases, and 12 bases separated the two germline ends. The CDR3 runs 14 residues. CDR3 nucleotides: TGTGCCAGCAGGGAGTTTGACCTCTCCTACGAGCAGTACTTC. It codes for CASREFDLSYEQYF.